Described below is a single T cell receptor beta chain sequence and its context. Its cognate antigen is unknown. Germline CDR1 is LGHDT and CDR2 is YNNKEL (reference sequence). This CDR3 has 16 amino acids. V lost 2 bases and J 3 bases, leaving 16 bases between the germline ends. Repertoires were generated with immunoSEQ multiplex PCR, while TCRdb's copy carries only in-frame clones and drops some. Among 100,000 to 120,000 clones listed, roughly 92% were seen once. These data come from a study of T cell responses to AZD1222 COVID-19 vaccine. Findings and limits, study-wide: The study reported that nearly half of spike-specific TCRs target unmutated variant regions.

The receptor was isolated from an adult who received the AZD1222 COVID-19 vaccine. Sequenced material: peripheral blood, taken 28 days after the second AZD1222 dose. The V and J genes are TRBV3-1 (or the pseudogene TRBV3-2) and TRBJ1-2, with a tentative D call TRBD1 (6 bases). This CDR3 is CASSQITGSPHYGYTF. The CDR3 region has the DNA TGTGCCAGCAGCCAAATTACAGGGAGTCCACACTATGGCTACACCTTC.